Presented here are 14 T cell receptor beta chains from one specimen sequenced in a study of T cells in Graves' hyperthyroidism and ophthalmopathy. The CDR3 regions of TCR beta were amplified from RNA transcripts. Using the HTBI primer set, a first-round RT-PCR was run on the TCR CDR3. TCRdb reprocessed the multiplex PCR reads with MiXCR, giving one entry per CDR3 protein. The sample holds around 350,000 distinct CDR3 sequences, 15% to 20% seen once. The sequencing sample was made of blood. These receptors came from a woman in her late teens or twenties with Graves' hyperthyroidism.

This clonotype appeared many times. The genes are TRBV6-5 and TRBJ1-5; D gene uncertain. The CDR3 runs to 15 residues. V was pared by 4 bases and J by 8 bases, with 18 bases between. The V gene's germline CDR1 is MNHEY and CDR2 SVGAGI. The CDR3 DNA follows: TGTGCCAGCAGTTCGGGAATTTTGGGCGCCGAGCCCCAGCATTTT. Translation gives CASSSGILGAEPQHF.

This clonotype came up many times. This chain's CDR3 is CASSLAPEAFF. In DNA, the CDR3 is TGTGCCAGCAGCTTAGCTCCTGAAGCTTTCTTT. The chain carries TRBV7-2 and TRBJ1-1; D gene ambiguous. The CDR3 has 11 residues. CDR1 and CDR2 from the germline V gene are SGHTA and FQGNSA. Trimming removed 0 bases at V and 6 bases at J, with 2 bases between.

The genes are TRBV6-2 or TRBV6-3 and TRBJ2-7, with 8 bases lining up with TRBD1. V lost 4 bases to trimming and J lost 2 bases; unmatched junction nucleotides: 16. CDR1 and CDR2 from the germline V gene are MNHEY and SVGEGT. This CDR3 has 18 residues. CDR3 nucleotide sequence: TGTGCCAGCAGTTTCCATCTCTCTCCGGGACAGGCAACCTACGAGCAGTACTTC. Translating gives CASSFHLSPGQATYEQYF.

This rearrangement joins TRBV29-1 to TRBJ1-2; D perhaps matches TRBD1 (5 bases). This CDR3 is 13 amino acids long. Germline CDR1 reads SQVTM; CDR2 reads ANQGSEA. Trimming took off 6 bases at V and 5 bases at J, with 16 bases between the two ends. CDR3 nucleotide sequence: TGCAGCGTCGACCCGGGGACGGAATATGGCTACACCTTC. This encodes CSVDPGTEYGYTF.

This clonotype was observed at least ten times. V and J are TRBV7-9 and TRBJ1-1; D is uncertain. Germline V CDR1 and CDR2: SEHNR, FQNEAQ (reference sequence). This CDR3 spans 12 amino acids. Between the trimmed V and J ends, which lost 1 base and 8 bases, there was a span of 8 bases. The CDR3 DNA reads TGTGCCAGCAGCTTAGGTGAGGGCGAAGCTTTCTTT. This sequence encodes CASSLGEGEAFF.

This clonotype was counted ten times or more. This chain uses TRBV5-6 with TRBJ2-6; no firm D call. The CDR3 has 16 residues. Germline CDR1 is SGHDT and CDR2 is YYEEEE. The germline V and J ends were trimmed by 0 bases and 0 bases, with 7 bases remaining between them. As DNA, the CDR3 is TGTGCCAGCAGCTTGGGAGGCTTCTCTGGGGCCAACGTCCTGACTTTC. It encodes CASSLGGFSGANVLTF.

There are many counts of this clonotype. The chain employs TRBV5-6 and TRBJ2-5, with D possibly called TRBD1 or TRBD2 (5 bases each). This CDR3 is built from 14 residues. Trimming pared 5 bases from V and 5 bases from J, leaving 16 bases between. Per germline, CDR1 SGHDT and CDR2 YYEEEE. In DNA form, the CDR3 reads TGTGCCAGCAGTTGGGGACGGAGCTGGGAGACCCAGTACTTC. Amino acid sequence: CASSWGRSWETQYF.

This clonotype was observed many times. This chain links TRBV6-1 with TRBJ2-4; 7 bases match TRBD1. Germline CDR1 is MNHNS and CDR2 is SASEGT. This CDR3 is built from 11 residues. Germline trimming cut 9 bases from V and 7 bases from J; bases unmatched to any gene: 3. The CDR3 DNA reads TGTGCCAGTAAACAGGGGAACATTCAGTACTTC. Protein product: CASKQGNIQYF.

At least ten counts were recorded for this clonotype. The rearrangement uses TRBV6-2 or TRBV6-3 and TRBJ2-7, with TRBD1 identical over 12 bases. Unmatched junction bases numbered 13, after V lost 6 bases and J lost 10 bases. This CDR3 is 15 amino acids long. Germline V gene data show CDR1 as MNHEY and CDR2 as SVGEGT. CDR3 region: CASRPRDRGPHGQYF. In nucleotides, the CDR3 is TGTGCCAGCAGGCCCCGGGACAGGGGGCCTCATGGCCAGTACTTC.

This clonotype was detected only once. A much more abundant neighbour one base away suggests this may be a read error. Lacking the conserved final phenylalanine or tryptophan, this CDR3 likely reflects a read error. The chain is built from TRBV14 and TRBJ1-3, with D unresolved. The V and J ends lost 4 bases and 2 bases respectively, with 12 bases between them. This CDR3 has 15 residues. CDR1 and CDR2 from the germline V gene are SGHDN and FVKESK. CDR3 DNA sequence: TGTGCCAGCAGCCGGGTGGGGTTCGCTGGAAACACCATATATCTT. It yields the protein CASSRVGFAGNTIYL.

The sample holds many counts of this clonotype. The rearrangement uses TRBV27 and TRBJ1-1; D may be TRBD1 (6 bases). With 3 bases removed from V and 2 bases from J, the gap between germline ends came to 16 bases. The CDR3 has 16 residues. Germline CDR1 is MNHEY and CDR2 is SMNVEV (reference sequence). The CDR3 bases are TGTGCCAGCAGTTTTTCACTCGGGACACCTAACACTGAAGCTTTCTTT. Amino acids: CASSFSLGTPNTEAFF.

The rearrangement joins TRBV4-1 to TRBJ1-1; D is possibly TRBD1 (5 bases). The ends were cut back, 0 bases at V and 5 bases at J, with 10 bases in the middle. Looked up from germline, CDR1 is MGHRA and CDR2 is YSYEKL. The CDR3 is 14 amino acids. The CDR3 is CASSQEREGTEAFF. Here the CDR3 DNA reads TGCGCCAGCAGCCAAGAACGGGAGGGGACTGAAGCTTTCTTT.

The table lists this clonotype with many counts. This chain connects TRBV20-1 to TRBJ2-3, with 7 bases matching TRBD2. The CDR3 is 16 amino acids. CDR1 and CDR2 from the germline V gene are DFQATT and SNEGSKA (reference sequence). The V and J ends lost 3 bases and 0 bases, in that order; junction bases with no gene match: 9. In DNA form, the CDR3 reads TGCAGTGCTAGCGAGGGGACTATCTTTAGCACAGATACGCAGTATTTT. This gives the protein CSASEGTIFSTDTQYF.

With regard to this clonotype: A much larger clonotype is one base distant, so this may be a read error. The chain employs TRBV6-1 and TRBJ2-5; 8 bases align to TRBD2. The CDR3 sequence is 14 residues long. The germline V gene encodes CDR1 MNHNS and CDR2 SASEGT. Here the CDR3 reads CGSRREGGGETQYF. As DNA, the CDR3 is TGTGGCAGCAGACGGGAGGGAGGGGGAGAGACCCAGTACTTC.